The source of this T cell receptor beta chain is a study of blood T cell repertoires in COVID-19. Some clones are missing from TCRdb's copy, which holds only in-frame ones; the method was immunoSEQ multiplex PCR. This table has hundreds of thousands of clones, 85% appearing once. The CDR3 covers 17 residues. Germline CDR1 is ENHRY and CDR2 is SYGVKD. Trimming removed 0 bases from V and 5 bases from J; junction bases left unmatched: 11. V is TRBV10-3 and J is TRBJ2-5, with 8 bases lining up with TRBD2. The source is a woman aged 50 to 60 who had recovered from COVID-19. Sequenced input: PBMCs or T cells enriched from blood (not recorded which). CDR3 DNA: TGTGCCATCAGTGAGTCTAGCCGTGGACTAGCCAGTGAGACCCAGTACTTC. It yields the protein CAISESSRGLASETQYF.